This entry is about one TCR beta chain. The data derive from a study of shared clonotypes between healthy human individuals. Clones were sequenced by immunoSEQ multiplex PCR, and TCRdb holds only the in-frame ones, with some missing. The sample holds over 700,000 clones; 55% to 80% are singletons and the top ten take about 1.7%. The material sequenced was memory CD4+ T cells sorted from blood. The subset is: CD45RA-negative fraction. This receptor was obtained from a woman aged 25 to 39 in good health.

In DNA, the CDR3 is TGTGCCTGCGTCCAGGGTAGCTACGAGCAGTACTTC. It translates to CACVQGSYEQYF. This chain connects TRBV30 to TRBJ2-7; possible D gene TRBD1, 5 bases. CDR3 length: 12 residues. CDR1 and CDR2 from the germline V gene are GTSNPN and SVGIG (reference sequence). V lost 6 bases and J lost 3, with 12 bases in between.